Given below is one T cell receptor (beta chain) in context. Its antigen is currently not known. No much larger clone is present one base from it, and per-base qualities are unavailable. Whole blood was collected in K2EDTA tubes by collaborating institutions according to the institutions' own protocols. Collaborator samples were shipped for TCRbeta analysis as frozen whole blood, isolated PBMCs, or DNA extracted from either sample type. The data originate from a study of blood T cell repertoires in COVID-19 (TCRdb year 2020). Broadly, across the study: Samples covering the acute and convalescent phases of COVID-19 were provided by collaborators in the United States, Italy and Spain. The dataset comprised deeply sampled blood TCRbeta repertoires from subjects exposed to, actively infected with, or recovered from COVID-19. HLA class I and class II types, where available, came from metadata supplied by the sample provider rather than from assay-based typing. The repertoires were released in a freely available public database meant as a resource for research on the immune response to SARS-CoV-2. The samples were drawn from the first 160 participants of the ongoing ImmuneRACE study and from about 1,200 subjects provided by 6 global collaborators. The prospective study material was composed of cDNA or gDNA derived from T cells, B-cell-depleted T cells, or PBMCs. The sample metadata nearly always contained a de-identified subject ID, COVID-19 status, age in years and sex. Overall results and qualifications from the work: The amount of clinical and demographic metadata varied by source and participant and was provided uncurated.

TCRbeta CDR3 regions were amplified from genomic DNA using the immunoSEQ Assay, a bias-controlled multiplex PCR. The source study handled its data this way. The number of nucleated cells in each sample was estimated from the amplification of reference gene primers within the assay. To quantify the absolute abundance of each unique TCRbeta CDR3 rearrangement, sequence reads were collapsed and filtered. For each sample, productive Simpson clonality was calculated as the square root of Simpson's diversity index across productive rearrangements. TCRdb retrieved this table from immuneACCESS and kept in-frame rearrangements only. Not all clones are present; in checked studies, unresolved V genes account for under half, and no reason is known for the remainder. D and trimming come from the DNA, and the V and J calls and clone size come from that table. In this sample the table shows fewer than 15,000 clones, roughly 90% of which occur a single time. The biggest ten clones account for less than 3.5% of the sample.

CDR1 is given as SGHRS and CDR2 as YFSETQ, both from the germline V gene. V is cut back by 3 bases and J by 4 bases, with 11 bases in the junction unmatched. The CDR3 goes from the cysteine to the phenylalanine over 17 residues. The only DNA kept is the CDR3, 51 bases in frame from the first base. This receptor chain uses TRBV5-1 and TRBJ2-3, with TRBD1 identical over 10 junction bases. The TCR comes from a human donor in a cohort sampled during active COVID-19. Sequences were obtained from peripheral blood. The DNA is as follows: TGCGCCAGCAGCTGGTCCCCTGGGGGACAGGGGTCAGATACGCAGTATTTT. Its coded protein is CASSWSPGGQGSDTQYF.